One sample yielded the 28 T cell receptor beta chains listed below, sequenced in a study of T cell repertoires in cytomegalovirus infection. Each CDR3 protein gets one entry after TCRdb re-called the reads with MiXCR. Seen here are fewer than 250,000 distinct CDR3 sequences, 22% observed once, and the top ten hold 15% to 20%. Sequencing was done on a sample of CD8+ T cells from PBMCs. All receptors derive from a human donor in good health (CMV status not recorded). Some clones in this sample may be carry-over from other donors' samples.

The chain uses TRBV9 and TRBJ1-6, with TRBD1 as a possible D gene (5 bases). The CDR3 is 14 residues long. The germline V and J ends were trimmed by 0 bases and 6 bases, with 7 bases remaining between them. Germline CDR1 SGDLS, CDR2 YYNGEE. As DNA, the CDR3 is TGTGCCAGCAGCGTAGAAGGGACTAATTCACCCCTCCACTTT. Translation gives CASSVEGTNSPLHF.

The V call is TRBV20-1, the J call TRBJ2-1; TRBD2 aligns across 9 bases. The CDR3 totals 15 residues. CDR1 DFQATT and CDR2 SNEGSKA come from the germline V gene (reference sequence). V was pared by 8 bases and J by 0 bases, with 8 bases of the junction left unmatched. The CDR3 protein is CSPASGDSSYNEQFF. In DNA form, the CDR3 reads TGCAGTCCCGCTAGCGGGGATAGCTCCTACAATGAGCAGTTCTTC.

There are many counts of this clonotype. The chain couples TRBV28 to TRBJ2-1, with TRBD2 identical over 8 bases. This CDR3 is 11 amino acids long. The germline gives CDR1 MDHEN, CDR2 SYDVKM. The trim removed 11 bases at V and 7 bases at J, leaving 4 bases unmatched. The CDR3 nucleotides read TGTGCCGTCGGGGGGGGAAATGAGCAGTTCTTC. Translating gives CAVGGGNEQFF. Together with reference TRBV28 and TRBJ2-1, the CDR3 gives the full variable domain: DVKVTQSSRYLVKRTGEKVFLECVQDMDHENMFWYRQDPGLGLRLIYFSYDVKMKEKGDIPEGYSVSREKKERFSLILESASTNQTSMYLCAVGGGNEQFFGPGTRLTVL.

This clonotype occurred many times. The V gene is TRBV7-9, the J gene TRBJ1-1, with D unclear. This CDR3 comprises 13 residues. Trimming left V 3 bases short and J 1 base short, with 6 bases between. Germline CDR1 and CDR2: SEHNR and FQNEAQ (reference sequence). The CDR3 DNA follows: TGTGCCAGCAGCTTTACCCCGAACACTGAAGCTTTCTTT. This gives the protein CASSFTPNTEAFF.

This clonotype is medium-sized by share. The rearrangement links TRBV7-2 to TRBJ1-5, with TRBD1 as a possible D gene (5 bases). Germline lookup yields CDR1 SGHTA and CDR2 FQGNSA. V gave up 1 base and J gave up 0 bases, with 7 bases separating them. The CDR3 length is 15 residues. In DNA, the CDR3 is TGTGCCAGCAGCTTAGAGGGGTATAGCAATCAGCCCCAGCATTTT. Translated: CASSLEGYSNQPQHF. Complete variable domain (other parts from reference TRBV7-2 and TRBJ1-5): GAGVSQSPSNKVTEKGKDVELRCDPISGHTALYWYRQSLGQGLEFLIYFQGNSAPDKSGLPSDRFSAERTGGSVSTLTIQRTQQEDSAVYLCASSLEGYSNQPQHFGDGTRLSIL.

The table lists this clonotype with many counts. The rearrangement uses TRBV7-2 and TRBJ1-5; D call uncertain. This CDR3 comprises 14 residues. The germline CDR1 and CDR2 sequences are SGHTA and FQGNSA. V was trimmed by 3 bases and J by 4 bases, leaving 10 bases between them. The CDR3 coding sequence is TGTGCCAGCAGCTTTCTTTCCCAAAATCAGCCCCAGCATTTT. Protein sequence: CASSFLSQNQPQHF.

This clonotype has just a few counts. The CDR3 coding sequence is TGCAGCGTTGGCAGCCCTATGACTGAAGCTTTCTTT. Its protein is CSVGSPMTEAFF. This chain connects TRBV29-1 to TRBJ1-1, with D unresolved. This CDR3 contains 12 residues. Trimming removed 4 bases from V and 5 bases from J, with 11 bases in between. In germline, CDR1 is SQVTM, CDR2 ANQGSEA. Looking up the rest from reference TRBV29-1 and TRBJ1-1 gives the full variable domain: SAVISQKPSRDICQRGTSLTIQCQVDSQVTMMFWYRQQPGQSLTLIATANQGSEATYESGFVIDKFPISRPNLTFSTLTVSNMSPEDSSIYLCSVGSPMTEAFFGQGTRLTVV.

V usage is TRBV15 and J usage is TRBJ2-1; possible D gene TRBD2, 6 bases. This CDR3 is 15 amino acids long. Germline V CDR1 and CDR2: LNHNV, YYDKDF (reference sequence). Trimming removed 3 bases from V and 4 bases from J, with 13 bases in between. The CDR3 bases are TGTGCCACCAGCAGTGAGGCTAGCGTGTACAATGAGCAGTTCTTC. Encoded protein: CATSSEASVYNEQFF. Based on the CDR3 plus reference TRBV15 and TRBJ2-1, the full variable domain is DAMVIQNPRYQVTQFGKPVTLSCSQTLNHNVMYWYQQKSSQAPKLLFHYYDKDFNNEADTPDNFQSRRPNTSFCFLDIRSPGLGDTAMYLCATSSEASVYNEQFFGPGTRLTVL.

V is TRBV20-1 and J is TRBJ1-2; D gene unclear. This CDR3 contains 11 residues. Germline CDR1 is DFQATT and CDR2 is SNEGSKA (reference sequence). Trimming took off 6 bases at V and 8 bases at J, with 13 bases between the two ends. CDR3 in amino acids: CSAAPTEGYTF. In nucleotides, the CDR3 is TGCAGTGCCGCACCCACGGAAGGCTACACCTTC.

This clonotype was detected many times. The J gene is TRBJ2-3, the V gene TRBV7-2, with D perhaps assigned TRBD1 or TRBD2 (5 bases each). Per germline, CDR1 SGHTA and CDR2 FQGNSA. V was shortened by 2 bases and J by 10 bases, with 22 bases between the two germline ends. This CDR3 is built from 16 residues. As DNA, the CDR3 is TGTGCCAGCAGCTTATTGGTTGGGACCTACGGCCTTGCGCAGTATTTT. Amino acids: CASSLLVGTYGLAQYF. Drawing the rest from reference TRBV7-2 and TRBJ2-3, the complete variable domain is GAGVSQSPSNKVTEKGKDVELRCDPISGHTALYWYRQSLGQGLEFLIYFQGNSAPDKSGLPSDRFSAERTGGSVSTLTIQRTQQEDSAVYLCASSLLVGTYGLAQYFGPGTRLTVL.

This chain joins TRBV5-4 and TRBJ1-5, with a weak D call TRBD1 (6 bases). The CDR3 extends over 14 amino acids. With 5 bases removed from V and 0 bases from J, the gap between germline ends came to 9 bases. Germline V gene sequence: CDR1 SGHNT, CDR2 YYREEE (reference sequence). CDR3 bases: TGTGCCAGCAGTCGAGGGGGTAGCAATCAGCCCCAGCATTTT. Protein sequence: CASSRGGSNQPQHF.

This clonotype was detected a few times. V gene TRBV24-1 combines with J gene TRBJ2-1; D uncertain. Per the germline V gene, CDR1 is KGHDR and CDR2 is SFDVKD. The CDR3 is 13 amino acids. V lost 3 bases and J lost 4, with 6 bases in between. The CDR3 sequence is CATSDPLYNEQFF. The CDR3 nucleotides read TGTGCCACCAGTGATCCGCTGTACAATGAGCAGTTCTTC.

The chain joins TRBV4-1 to TRBJ2-7, with 7 positions matching TRBD1. This CDR3 has 15 amino acids. V was pared by 3 bases and J by 0 bases, with 5 bases of the junction left unmatched. Germline CDR1 and CDR2: MGHRA and YSYEKL. Here the CDR3 reads CASSQVQGSSYEQYF. DNA for the CDR3: TGCGCCAGCAGCCAGGTACAGGGGAGCTCCTACGAGCAGTACTTC.

The J gene is TRBJ2-5, the V gene TRBV6-2 or TRBV6-3; TRBD2 is a possible D gene (6 bases). The CDR3 length is 16 residues. In germline, CDR1 is MNHEY, CDR2 SVGEGT. V lost 2 bases and J lost 5, with 18 bases in between. DNA of the CDR3: TGTGCCAGCAGTTACATTGACGGGGGTCTTAGGGAGACCCAGTACTTC. Amino acids: CASSYIDGGLRETQYF.

This clonotype was detected ten times or more. The genes are TRBV12-3 or TRBV12-4 and TRBJ2-7, with D possibly being TRBD1 (6 bases). Trimming stripped 3 bases from V and 2 bases from J, with 11 bases between. This CDR3 is built from 14 residues. The CDR3: CASSFLGTTYEQYF. DNA of the CDR3: TGTGCCAGCAGTTTCCTCGGGACAACCTACGAGCAGTACTTC.

The V and J genes are TRBV2 and TRBJ2-7; D possibly corresponds to TRBD1 (5 bases). The V gene's germline CDR1 is SNHLY and CDR2 FYNNEI. This CDR3 has 16 amino acids. Trimming took 6 bases from V and 3 from J, leaving 21 bases between them. The DNA for the CDR3 is TGTGCCAGCAGCGGAACCCGACAGCGAGGATACTACGAGCAGTACTTC. Amino acid sequence: CASSGTRQRGYYEQYF.

The CDR3 DNA reads TGTGCCAGCGCTGATGGGGGGGTCCGGAACTATGGCTACACCTTC. Encoded protein: CASADGGVRNYGYTF. The V and J genes are TRBV7-9 and TRBJ1-2; D may be TRBD1 (5 bases). Trimming removed 8 bases from V and 2 bases from J, with 18 bases in between. CDR1 is SEHNR and CDR2 is FQNEAQ in the germline V gene (reference sequence). The CDR3 totals 15 residues.

Points on this clonotype: Its ends do not fully match the called genes, so a read error is possible. The chain uses TRBV6-2 or TRBV6-3 and TRBJ2-7; 11 bases line up with TRBD2. CDR1 is MNHEY and CDR2 is SVGEGT in the germline V gene. CDR3 size: 15 residues. The CDR3 DNA reads as TGTGCCAACAGTCAACTAGCGGGGGAAGCCTACGAGCAGTACTTC. Its translation is CANSQLAGEAYEQYF.

This clonotype was seen only a few times. The chain employs TRBV25-1 and TRBJ1-6, with a tentative D call TRBD1 (5 bases). Germline V gene lookup returns CDR1 MGHDK and CDR2 SYGVNS. Trimming removed 6 bases at V and 0 bases at J, with 12 bases between. The CDR3 is 16 residues long. This CDR3 is CASRPGRSSYNSPLHF. CDR3 in DNA: TGTGCCAGCAGGCCAGGGAGGAGCTCCTATAATTCACCCCTCCACTTT.

Notes on this clonotype: One end of the junction varies from germline; a read error may be responsible. The V gene is TRBV20-1, the J gene TRBJ1-1; D uncertain. The CDR3 runs 12 residues. CDR1 is DFQATT and CDR2 is SNEGSKA in the germline V gene (reference sequence). The CDR3 region is CSAREVNTEAYF. The CDR3 coding sequence is TGCAGTGCTAGAGAAGTAAACACTGAAGCTTACTTT.

The V call is TRBV7-2, the J call TRBJ2-2, with 11 positions matching TRBD2. CDR1 and CDR2 (germline): SGHTA, FQGNSA. The CDR3 consists of 16 residues. The J segment lost 3 bases and the V segment lost 6 bases, leaving 6 bases of the junction unmatched. In nucleotides, the CDR3 is TGTGCCAGCAGAACCGGGACTAGCGGATACACCGGGGAGCTGTTTTTT. Its translation: CASRTGTSGYTGELFF.

There are many counts of this clonotype. This chain connects TRBV5-6 to TRBJ2-2; D is perhaps TRBD1 (5 bases). This CDR3 region has 15 residues. Per germline, CDR1 SGHDT and CDR2 YYEEEE. The germline V and J ends were trimmed by 4 bases and 1 base, with 11 bases remaining between them. The CDR3 sequence is CASSPDSMNTGELFF. Here the CDR3 DNA reads TGTGCCAGCAGCCCAGACAGTATGAACACCGGGGAGCTGTTTTTT.

This sequence joins TRBV7-9 and TRBJ2-5; no reliable D call. The germline CDR1 and CDR2 sequences are SEHNR and FQNEAQ (reference sequence). V was pared by 5 bases and J by 4 bases, with 14 bases between. This CDR3 spans 14 amino acids. The CDR3 here is CASSPSGRRETQYF. CDR3 sequence (DNA): TGTGCCAGCAGCCCCTCCGGGCGGAGAGAGACCCAGTACTTC.

This clonotype counts as medium-sized. This chain uses TRBV2 with TRBJ2-3; the D gene is possibly TRBD2 (6 bases). With 4 bases removed from V and 2 bases from J, the gap between germline ends came to 16 bases. This CDR3 region has 16 residues. CDR1 is SNHLY and CDR2 is FYNNEI in the germline V gene. CDR3 DNA sequence: TGTGCCAGCAGTGTTCACCGGGGAGGTTTCACAGATACGCAGTATTTT. Translated: CASSVHRGGFTDTQYF.

This clonotype was detected ten times or more. This rearrangement joins TRBV7-8 to TRBJ2-1; 7 bases are shared with TRBD2. The length of the CDR3 is 15 residues. Germline-derived CDR1 and CDR2 are SGHVS and FQNEAQ. The junction had 8 bases not matched to a gene; V was cut back by 7 bases and J by 2 bases. The CDR3 DNA reads TGTGCCAGCACCGCCAGTCGGGGGGCCTACAATGAGCAGTTCTTC. It translates to CASTASRGAYNEQFF.

The chain carries TRBV20-1 and TRBJ2-1; TRBD1 aligns across 7 bases. The CDR3 runs to 16 residues. Germline-derived CDR1 and CDR2 are DFQATT and SNEGSKA (reference sequence). V shed 2 bases, J shed 6 bases, and the junction held 13 bases outside the gene matches. CDR3 amino acids: CSARILTHRDSNEQFF. CDR3 sequence (DNA): TGCAGTGCTAGAATATTAACCCACCGGGACAGCAATGAGCAGTTCTTC.

This clonotype was detected only a few times. The gene calls are TRBV20-1 and TRBJ2-7, with 10 bases identical to TRBD1. CDR3 length: 13 amino acids. V lost 6 bases to trimming and J lost 5 bases; unmatched junction nucleotides: 7. From germline, CDR1 is DFQATT and CDR2 SNEGSKA (reference sequence). The CDR3 loop is CSARQGAYDEQYF. Written as DNA, the CDR3 is TGCAGTGCCCGACAGGGGGCGTATGACGAGCAGTACTTC.

The V and J genes are TRBV28 and TRBJ1-5; D is unresolved. CDR1 MDHEN and CDR2 SYDVKM come from the germline V gene. The CDR3 length is 13 residues. Trimming shortened V by 2 bases and J by 6 bases, and 8 bases separated the two germline ends. CDR3 residues: CASSLLKGQPQHF. The CDR3 nucleotides are TGTGCCAGCAGTTTACTGAAGGGTCAGCCCCAGCATTTT.